Below are 20 T cell receptor beta chains sequenced from a single sample in a study of T cells in Graves' hyperthyroidism and ophthalmopathy. The TCR beta CDR3 regions underwent amplification using RNA transcripts as the source. In the first-round RT-PCR of the TCR CDR3, the HTBI primer set was used. TCRdb fed the multiplex PCR reads into MiXCR, producing one record per CDR3 protein. The data show hundreds of thousands of distinct CDR3 sequences, around 20% seen once. Sequenced input: blood. These receptors all stem from a young man with Graves' ophthalmopathy.

This clonotype occurred a few times. The V call is TRBV7-9, the J call TRBJ1-4; no reliable D call. Per the germline V gene, CDR1 is SEHNR and CDR2 is FQNEAQ (reference sequence). This CDR3 comprises 15 residues. V was pared by 4 bases and J by 6 bases, with 15 bases between. Written as DNA, the CDR3 is TGTGCCAGCAGCTCAGCCGGGAGGACGGATGAAAAACTGTTTTTT. It yields the protein CASSSAGRTDEKLFF.

This clonotype was seen more than once but under ten times. V gene TRBV6-1 combines with J gene TRBJ2-2; perhaps TRBD1 as D (6 bases). In germline, CDR1 is MNHNS, CDR2 SASEGT. The CDR3 runs 14 residues. V shed 5 bases and J shed 5 bases, with 12 bases lying between them. CDR3 nucleotide sequence: TGTGCCAGCAGTCAGTTACAGGGAACCGGGGAGCTGTTTTTT. This gives the protein CASSQLQGTGELFF.

This chain's CDR3 is CASSLVLASGRGELFF. The DNA of the CDR3 is TGTGCCAGCAGCTTAGTTCTGGCAAGCGGGAGAGGGGAGCTGTTTTTT. The chain couples TRBV7-2 to TRBJ2-2; 8 bases line up with TRBD2. Germline V CDR1 and CDR2: SGHTA, FQGNSA. Trimming removed 1 base from V and 8 bases from J; junction bases left unmatched: 9. CDR3 length: 16 residues. Looking up the rest from reference TRBV7-2 and TRBJ2-2 gives the full variable domain: GAGVSQSPSNKVTEKGKDVELRCDPISGHTALYWYRQSLGQGLEFLIYFQGNSAPDKSGLPSDRFSAERTGGSVSTLTIQRTQQEDSAVYLCASSLVLASGRGELFFGEGSRLTVL.

This clonotype was seen many times. This rearrangement joins TRBV5-1 to TRBJ2-3, with 7 nucleotides matching TRBD1. Germline V gene data show CDR1 as SGHRS and CDR2 as YFSETQ. This CDR3 spans 16 amino acids. After removal of 3 bases from V and 0 bases from J, the junction contained 7 bases not matched to a gene. The CDR3 reads CASSSGTAQSTDTQYF. The CDR3 nucleotides are TGCGCCAGCAGCTCAGGGACAGCCCAAAGCACAGATACGCAGTATTTT.

This clonotype was detected a few times. The chain employs TRBV27 and TRBJ2-2, with unresolved D. V was pared by 4 bases and J by 1 base, with 10 bases between. CDR3 length equals 15 residues. Germline V gene lookup returns CDR1 MNHEY and CDR2 SMNVEV (reference sequence). CDR3: CASSWVGQNTGELFF. The CDR3 nucleotides read TGTGCCAGCAGTTGGGTCGGTCAGAACACCGGGGAGCTGTTTTTT.

This clonotype has at least ten counts. The J gene is TRBJ1-5, the V gene TRBV6-5, with a possible D match to TRBD1 (5 bases). V lost 2 bases to trimming and J lost 5 bases, with 13 bases between them. This CDR3 contains 15 residues. Germline V lookup: CDR1 MNHEY, CDR2 SVGAGI. CDR3 bases: TGTGCCAGCAGTTACAGGGGAGCGGGCGATCAGCCCCAGCATTTT. It codes for CASSYRGAGDQPQHF.

This clonotype is a singleton in its sample. The chain couples TRBV5-4 to TRBJ2-1, with TRBD2 identical over 11 bases. CDR1 and CDR2 (germline): SGHNT, YYREEE (reference sequence). V shed 6 bases, J shed 8 bases, and the junction held 10 bases outside the gene matches. CDR3 length: 15 amino acids. CDR3 bases: TGTGCCAGCACTCTCACTAGCGGGGGATACGATGAGCAGTTCTTC. Translation: CASTLTSGGYDEQFF.

This clonotype has a handful of counts. The chain joins TRBV6-1 to TRBJ1-1, with D unclear. Trimming left V 2 bases short and J 1 base short, with 5 bases between. Per the germline V gene, CDR1 is MNHNS and CDR2 is SASEGT. This CDR3 is 13 amino acids long. CDR3 loop: CASSEYSNTEAFF. CDR3 DNA sequence: TGTGCCAGCAGTGAATATTCGAACACTGAAGCTTTCTTT.

This clonotype was counted only a few times. The rearrangement links TRBV20-1 to TRBJ1-1; D gene unclear. V lost 6 bases to trimming and J lost 5 bases, with 10 bases between them. The CDR3 consists of 11 residues. Per the germline V gene, CDR1 is DFQATT and CDR2 is SNEGSKA (reference sequence). The CDR3 loop reads CSAVSTTEAFF. The DNA of the CDR3 is TGCAGTGCAGTTTCTACGACTGAAGCTTTCTTT.

At least ten counts were recorded for this clonotype. V and J are TRBV18 and TRBJ2-4; the match to TRBD1 covers 8 bases. This CDR3 region has 13 residues. V lost 3 bases, J lost 14 bases, and 9 bases stayed unmatched. Germline V gives CDR1 KGHSH, CDR2 LQKENI. For the CDR3, the DNA is TGTGCCAGCTCACCTACTCAACAGGGGGAAGAGTACTTC. It translates to CASSPTQQGEEYF.

There are many counts of this clonotype. This chain uses TRBV30 with TRBJ1-1; D uncertain. Trimming pared 0 bases from V and 8 bases from J, leaving 7 bases between. The CDR3 consists of 11 residues. Germline lookup yields CDR1 GTSNPN and CDR2 SVGIG (reference sequence). This chain's CDR3 is CAWSVGGEAFF. CDR3 bases: TGTGCCTGGAGTGTAGGAGGGGAAGCTTTCTTT.

V gene TRBV6-1 combines with J gene TRBJ2-1; 8 bases are a match to TRBD1. V lost 2 bases, J lost 5 bases, and 11 bases stayed unmatched. CDR1 and CDR2 from the germline V gene are MNHNS and SASEGT. The CDR3 loop spans 17 amino acids. For the CDR3, the DNA is TGTGCCAGCAGTGAATATTTAGGGGACAGGCCAAACAATGAGCAGTTCTTC. Translated, it gives CASSEYLGDRPNNEQFF.

J is TRBJ2-1 and V is TRBV10-3; D not certain. With 0 bases removed from V and 7 bases from J, the gap between germline ends came to 10 bases. The CDR3 runs to 14 residues. Germline CDR1 and CDR2: ENHRY and SYGVKD. The CDR3 DNA reads as TGTGCCATCAGTGAGTCCGGCTCAACGAATGAGCAGTTCTTC. This sequence encodes CAISESGSTNEQFF.

The V call is TRBV27, the J call TRBJ2-7; TRBD2 aligns across 15 bases. The CDR3 totals 20 residues. V dropped 3 bases and J dropped 6; count of bases not matched to a gene: 18. Looked up from germline, CDR1 is MNHEY and CDR2 is SMNVEV (reference sequence). The CDR3 loop is CASSFGQEGLAGGPPVEQYF. In nucleotides, the CDR3 is TGTGCCAGCAGTTTCGGACAGGAGGGACTAGCGGGAGGCCCCCCCGTCGAGCAGTACTTC.

The chain employs TRBV6-1 and TRBJ2-7, with TRBD1 as a possible D gene (5 bases). V shed 3 bases and J shed 7 bases, with 16 bases lying between them. CDR3 length equals 14 residues. Germline CDR1 and CDR2: MNHNS and SASEGT. The CDR3 bases are TGTGCCAGCAGTGATTTTGGCAGGGAATGGGAGCAGTACTTC. Translation gives CASSDFGREWEQYF.

This clonotype has only a few counts. The rearrangement uses TRBV4-1 and TRBJ2-1, with D uncertain. Germline CDR1 and CDR2: MGHRA and YSYEKL. V lost 0 bases to trimming and J lost 7 bases, with 7 bases between them. CDR3 length: 13 residues. Here the CDR3 reads CASSQDRVNEQFF. CDR3 in DNA: TGCGCCAGCAGCCAAGATCGGGTTAATGAGCAGTTCTTC.

The rearrangement joins TRBV25-1 to TRBJ1-6, with unresolved D. The CDR3 sequence is 13 residues long. Germline V gene lookup returns CDR1 MGHDK and CDR2 SYGVNS. The V gene lost 6 bases and the J gene lost 8 bases, with 11 bases spanning the gap. This CDR3 reads CASRARYDSPLHF. The CDR3 DNA is TGTGCCAGCAGAGCTAGATATGATTCACCCCTCCACTTT. Full variable domain (remainder filled in from reference TRBV25-1 and TRBJ1-6): EADIYQTPRYLVIGTGKKITLECSQTMGHDKMYWYQQDPGMELHLIHYSYGVNSTEKGDLSSESTVSRIRTEHFPLTLESARPSHTSQYLCASRARYDSPLHFGNGTRLTVT.

This clonotype was detected many times. The rearrangement joins TRBV5-6 to TRBJ1-1, with D possibly TRBD1 on 5 matching bases. The germline gives CDR1 SGHDT, CDR2 YYEEEE. Trimming stripped 4 bases from V and 0 bases from J, with 16 bases between. The CDR3 loop spans 16 amino acids. In nucleotides, the CDR3 is TGTGCCAGCAGCCTGCCGACAGTCTCTATGAACACTGAAGCTTTCTTT. Its translation is CASSLPTVSMNTEAFF.

This clonotype was found a few times. The chain is built from TRBV7-9 and TRBJ2-1, with D perhaps given as TRBD1 or TRBD2 (6 bases each). The length of the CDR3 is 18 residues. V dropped 3 bases and J dropped 2 bases, with 20 bases sitting between them. In germline, CDR1 is SEHNR, CDR2 FQNEAQ (reference sequence). DNA for the CDR3: TGTGCCAGCAGCTTCCAGGCTAGGGGGGCCGGTCCCTACAATGAGCAGTTCTTC. Residues: CASSFQARGAGPYNEQFF.

This clonotype was seen many times. This rearrangement joins TRBV30 to TRBJ2-7; D uncertain. The CDR3 loop spans 11 amino acids. Trimming pared 0 bases from V and 5 bases from J, leaving 5 bases between. Per germline, CDR1 GTSNPN and CDR2 SVGIG (reference sequence). Here the CDR3 reads CAWSVANEQYF. The CDR3 region has the DNA TGTGCCTGGAGTGTCGCAAACGAGCAGTACTTC. The whole variable domain, remainder taken from reference TRBV30 and TRBJ2-7, is SQTIHQWPATLVQPVGSPLSLECTVEGTSNPNLYWYRQAAGRGLQLLFYSVGIGQISSEVPQNLSASRPQDRQFILSSKKLLLSDSGFYLCAWSVANEQYFGPGTRLTVT.